The rows below give T cell receptor beta chains drawn from one sample of a study of T cells after posttransplantation cyclophosphamide. Data came from immunoSEQ multiplex PCR; TCRdb stores just in-frame clones and leaves some out. Altogether over 25,000 clones were found in the sample, and no singletons occur. Input material: PBMCs. The receptors stem from a woman aged 55-69 years in good health, CMV-negative, and a related stem cell transplant donor. The CDR3 runs from the conserved cysteine through the conserved F or W. Each record gives: clone size, J gene, CDR3 length, D gene, V gene, CDR3 DNA, CDR3 protein. D genes are given only for firm matches. Clone size, where shown, is once, few, many, or a class for clones that have expanded.

many	TRBJ1-1	13	.	TRBV5-1	TGCGCCACCAGGTATCAGGGGAACACTGAAGCTTTCTTT	CATRYQGNTEAFF
many	TRBJ2-7	14	TRBD2	TRBV18	TGTGCCAGCTCTCAAGCGGGGGCCGGATACGAGCAGTACTTC	CASSQAGAGYEQYF
.	TRBJ1-3	16	.	TRBV30	TGTGCCTGGAGTGTAGCGGGCCGGGAGTCTGGAAACACCATATATTTT	CAWSVAGRESGNTIYF
.	TRBJ2-1	14	.	TRBV29-1	TGCAGCGTTTACTACAGGGATTCCTACAATGAGCAGTTCTTC	CSVYYRDSYNEQFF
many	TRBJ1-4	14	.	TRBV30	TGTGCCTGGACCAAGGTGGGGGCAAATGAAAAACTGTTTTTT	CAWTKVGANEKLFF
many	TRBJ1-1	14	.	TRBV5-1	TGCGCCAGCAGCTCGGGGGGGGCAGGCACTGAAGCTTTCTTT	CASSSGGAGTEAFF
many	TRBJ1-2	17	TRBD1	TRBV11-2	TGTGCCAGCAGCTTAGATCTGGGACAGGGGAGAGCTGCTGGCTACACCTTC	CASSLDLGQGRAAGYTF
many	TRBJ1-3	13	.	TRBV12-3/TRBV12-4	TGTGCCAGCAGGTTTATCTCTGGAAACACCATATATTTT	CASRFISGNTIYF
medium-sized	TRBJ1-6	13	TRBD1	TRBV29-1	TGCAGCGCACAGGGGGCGGAAGGTTCACCCCTCCACTTT	CSAQGAEGSPLHF
many	TRBJ1-5	13	.	TRBV5-6	TGTGCCAGCAGCGACCGGACAGCTCAGCCCCAGCATTTT	CASSDRTAQPQHF
.	TRBJ2-1	15	TRBD2	TRBV6-2/TRBV6-3	TGTGCCAGCAGTTGGTTAGCGGGGTCCTTCGAGGAGCAGTTCTTC	CASSWLAGSFEEQFF
few	TRBJ2-1	11	.	TRBV9	TGTGCCAGCGAAGGGTACAATGAGCAGTTCTTC	CASEGYNEQFF
.	TRBJ2-3	15	.	TRBV6-5	TGTGCCAGCAGTTACAGGGGGTCGAGCACAGATACGCAGTATTTT	CASSYRGSSTDTQYF
many	TRBJ2-7	14	TRBD1	TRBV19	TGTGCCAGTAGTCCGTACCCAGGGGGCGTCGAGCAGTACTTC	CASSPYPGGVEQYF
many	TRBJ1-3	15	TRBD1	TRBV19	TGTGCCAGTACGGGACAGGGGATCTCCGGAAACACCATATATTTT	CASTGQGISGNTIYF
many	TRBJ2-7	15	.	TRBV6-6	TGTGCCAGCAGCATAGACGGAACTAGATACGACAAGCAGTACTTC	CASSIDGTRYDKQYF
many	TRBJ2-6	17	.	TRBV5-4	TGTGCCAGCAGCCGTACCGTACAGGGCTTGGGGGCCAACGTCCTGACTTTC	CASSRTVQGLGANVLTF
.	TRBJ2-7	16	TRBD2	TRBV27	TGTGCCAGCAGTAACCCCCCGAGCGGGAGGACCTACGAGCAGTACTTC	CASSNPPSGRTYEQYF
many	TRBJ2-7	16	.	TRBV5-4	TGTGCCAGCAGCTTGCGGTATGGGGGCGCCCTGGACGAGCAGTACTTC	CASSLRYGGALDEQYF
many	TRBJ1-6	14	.	TRBV9	TGTGCCAGCAGTGAGTCCCCAGGGTATTCACCCCTCCACTTT	CASSESPGYSPLHF
many	TRBJ1-2	13	TRBD1	TRBV7-9	TGTGCCAGCAGCCACGGACAGGGGGCCGGCCGCACCTTC	CASSHGQGAGRTF
many	TRBJ1-3	13	.	TRBV19	TGTGCCAGTAGTATCCAGGGAGGAAACACCATATATTTT	CASSIQGGNTIYF
many	TRBJ1-5	14	.	TRBV2	TGTGCCAGCAGTCAACAGCGGGGGGATCAGCCCCAGCATTTT	CASSQQRGDQPQHF
many	TRBJ2-7	15	TRBD1	TRBV6-5	TGTGCCAGCAGTTACTCATCGCAGGGGGTCTACGAGCAGTACTTC	CASSYSSQGVYEQYF
.	TRBJ1-2	12	.	TRBV30	TGTGCCTGGAGTGGACAGAACTATGGCTACACCTTC	CAWSGQNYGYTF
many	TRBJ2-7	17	TRBD2	TRBV11-2	TGTGCCAGCAGCTTCGGACTAGCGGGCCTGAGCTCCTACGAGCAGTACTTC	CASSFGLAGLSSYEQYF
many	TRBJ2-2	15	.	TRBV19	TGTGCCAGTGGGACGACAGGCACAAACACCGGGGAGCTGTTTTTT	CASGTTGTNTGELFF
many	TRBJ2-1	16	.	TRBV28	TGTGCCAGCAGTTTATTCAGTAACAGGATCTACAATGAGCAGTTCTTC	CASSLFSNRIYNEQFF
many	TRBJ2-1	14	.	TRBV11-3	TGTGCCAGCAGCCCGACCTGGGGGCCGAATGAGCAGTTCTTC	CASSPTWGPNEQFF
many	TRBJ2-3	16	.	TRBV5-1	TGCGCCAGCAGCCCGACAGGCCTCTTTAGCACAGATACGCAGTATTTT	CASSPTGLFSTDTQYF
many	TRBJ2-1	13	.	TRBV23-1	TGCGCCAGTCCATCAGGGCCCGTCGATGAGCAGTTCTTC	CASPSGPVDEQFF
many	TRBJ2-4	14	.	TRBV7-2	TGTGCCAGCAGCTCGCAGGGTACCAAAAACATTCAGTACTTC	CASSSQGTKNIQYF
many	TRBJ2-4	15	TRBD2	TRBV7-2	TGTGCCAGCAGCTTAACCGGACTAGTCAAAAACATTCAGTACTTC	CASSLTGLVKNIQYF
many	TRBJ2-1	16	TRBD2	TRBV18	TGTGCCAGCTCCCCAACTGGACTAGCGGGCTTCAATGAGCAGTTCTTC	CASSPTGLAGFNEQFF
many	TRBJ1-4	18	TRBD1	TRBV28	TGTGCCAGCAGTCCAATCGGGACAGGGCGGTTCTCGGGCGAAAAACTGTTTTTT	CASSPIGTGRFSGEKLFF
many	TRBJ2-7	15	.	TRBV5-1	TGCGCCAGCAGCTTGGTAACTTCAGGGGAATACGAGCAGTACTTC	CASSLVTSGEYEQYF
.	TRBJ2-3	14	.	TRBV5-1	TGCGCCAGCGAAGGAGGACTTAGCACAGATACGCAGTATTTT	CASEGGLSTDTQYF
many	TRBJ2-7	15	TRBD2	TRBV19	TGTGCCAGTAGCCCCACTAGCGGGTCTTCCTACGAGCAGTACTTC	CASSPTSGSSYEQYF
many	TRBJ2-1	18	TRBD2	TRBV7-9	TGTGCCAGCAGCTTCAAGGTCCGACTAGCGGGAGTCATCGATGAGCAGTTCTTC	CASSFKVRLAGVIDEQFF
many	TRBJ2-7	14	TRBD2	TRBV28	TGTGCCAGCACCTCGTCCGGAGCTAGCGGGGAGCAGTACTTC	CASTSSGASGEQYF
.	TRBJ2-2	15	TRBD1	TRBV2	TGTGCCAGCAGGACCGGGACAGGGTTGGGCGGGGAGCTGTTTTTT	CASRTGTGLGGELFF
many	TRBJ1-2	15	TRBD1	TRBV6-2/TRBV6-3	TGTGCCAGCACCAACCGAACAGGGGTGCGGTATGGCTACACCTTC	CASTNRTGVRYGYTF
many	TRBJ2-1	16	TRBD1	TRBV19	TGTGCCAGTAGTATAGGGGGGGACAGGGGGCGGAATGAGCAGTTCTTC	CASSIGGDRGRNEQFF
many	TRBJ1-5	22	TRBD1	TRBV2	TGTGCCAGCCTGAGGACAGGTAAGACATTCGAAGGTGAGTTGGTGAGGGATCAGCCCCAGCATTTT	CASLRTGKTFEGELVRDQPQHF
few	TRBJ1-2	15	TRBD1	TRBV12-3/TRBV12-4	TGTGCCAGCAGTTCGATGGACAGGGCCAACTATGGCTACACCTTC	CASSSMDRANYGYTF